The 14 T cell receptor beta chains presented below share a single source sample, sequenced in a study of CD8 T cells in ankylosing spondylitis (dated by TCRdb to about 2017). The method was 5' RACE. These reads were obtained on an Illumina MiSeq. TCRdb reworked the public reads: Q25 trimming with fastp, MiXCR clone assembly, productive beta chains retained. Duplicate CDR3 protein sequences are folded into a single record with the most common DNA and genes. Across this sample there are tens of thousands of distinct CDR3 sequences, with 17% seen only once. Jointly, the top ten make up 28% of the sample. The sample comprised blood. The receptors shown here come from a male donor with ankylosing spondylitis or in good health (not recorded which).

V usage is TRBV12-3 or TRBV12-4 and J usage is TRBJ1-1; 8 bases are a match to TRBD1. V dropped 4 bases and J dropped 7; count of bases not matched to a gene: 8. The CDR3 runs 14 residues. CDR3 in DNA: TGTGCCAGCAGTTGGACAGGGTCCACTGATGAAGCTTTCTTT. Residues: CASSWTGSTDEAFF.

CDR3 region: CASSWKMNTEAFF. DNA of the CDR3: TGTGCCAGCAGTTGGAAGATGAACACTGAAGCTTTCTTT. The V call is TRBV27, the J call TRBJ1-1; D unclear. The CDR3 is 13 amino acids. The V and J ends lost 4 bases and 0 bases respectively, with 6 bases between them. Germline CDR1 is MNHEY and CDR2 is SMNVEV (reference sequence).

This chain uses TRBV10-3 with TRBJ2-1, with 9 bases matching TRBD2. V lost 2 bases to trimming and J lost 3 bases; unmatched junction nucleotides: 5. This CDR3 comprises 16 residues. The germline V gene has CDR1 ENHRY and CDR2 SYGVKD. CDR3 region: CAISEGAGGLYNEQFF. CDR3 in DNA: TGTGCCATCAGTGAGGGAGCGGGAGGACTCTACAATGAGCAGTTCTTC.

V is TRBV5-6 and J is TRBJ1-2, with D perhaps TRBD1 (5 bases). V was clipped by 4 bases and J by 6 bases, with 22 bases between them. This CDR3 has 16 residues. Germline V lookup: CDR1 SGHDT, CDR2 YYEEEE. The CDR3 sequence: CASSEQWGEQMDGYTF. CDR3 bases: TGTGCCAGCAGCGAACAGTGGGGGGAGCAGATGGATGGCTACACCTTC.

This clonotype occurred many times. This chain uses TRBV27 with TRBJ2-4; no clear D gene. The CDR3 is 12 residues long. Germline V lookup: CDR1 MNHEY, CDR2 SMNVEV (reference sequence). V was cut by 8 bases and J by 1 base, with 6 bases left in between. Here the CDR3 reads CASLGAKNIQYF. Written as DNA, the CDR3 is TGTGCCAGCCTGGGGGCCAAAAACATTCAGTACTTC.

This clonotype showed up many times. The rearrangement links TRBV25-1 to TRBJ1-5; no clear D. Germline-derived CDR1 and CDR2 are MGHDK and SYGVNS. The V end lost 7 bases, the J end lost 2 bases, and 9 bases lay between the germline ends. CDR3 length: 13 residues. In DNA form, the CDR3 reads TGTGCCAGCACCGATTTTGGCAATCAGCCCCAGCATTTT. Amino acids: CASTDFGNQPQHF.

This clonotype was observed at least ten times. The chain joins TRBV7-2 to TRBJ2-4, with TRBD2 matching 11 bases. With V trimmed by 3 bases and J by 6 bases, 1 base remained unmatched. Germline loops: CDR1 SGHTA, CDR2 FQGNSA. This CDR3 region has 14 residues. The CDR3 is CASSLTSGINIQYF. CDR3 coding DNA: TGTGCCAGCAGCTTGACTAGCGGGATAAACATTCAGTACTTC.

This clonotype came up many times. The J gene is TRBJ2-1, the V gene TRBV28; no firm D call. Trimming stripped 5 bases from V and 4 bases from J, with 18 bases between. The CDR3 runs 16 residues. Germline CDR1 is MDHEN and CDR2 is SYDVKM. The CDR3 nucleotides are TGTGCCAGCAGTCCTCTGGGCTTGATGCGATACAATGAGCAGTTCTTC. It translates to CASSPLGLMRYNEQFF.

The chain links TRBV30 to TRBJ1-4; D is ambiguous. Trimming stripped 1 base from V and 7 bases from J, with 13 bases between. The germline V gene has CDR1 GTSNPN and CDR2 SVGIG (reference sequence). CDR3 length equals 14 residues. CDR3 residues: CAWSDGRGTEKLFF. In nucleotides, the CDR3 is TGTGCCTGGAGTGACGGCAGAGGAACTGAAAAACTGTTTTTT.

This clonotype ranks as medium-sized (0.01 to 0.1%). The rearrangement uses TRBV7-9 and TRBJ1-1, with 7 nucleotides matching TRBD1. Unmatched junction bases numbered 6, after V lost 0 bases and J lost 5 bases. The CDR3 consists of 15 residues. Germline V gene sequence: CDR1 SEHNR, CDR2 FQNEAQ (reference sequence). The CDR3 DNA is TGTGCCAGCAGCTTAGCGGAGGGGGCGCGTACTGAAGCTTTCTTT. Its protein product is CASSLAEGARTEAFF. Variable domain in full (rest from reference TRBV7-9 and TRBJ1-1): DTGVSQNPRHKITKRGQNVTFRCDPISEHNRLYWYRQTLGQGPEFLTYFQNEAQLEKSRLLSDRFSAERPKGSFSTLEIQRTEQGDSAMYLCASSLAEGARTEAFFGQGTRLTVV.

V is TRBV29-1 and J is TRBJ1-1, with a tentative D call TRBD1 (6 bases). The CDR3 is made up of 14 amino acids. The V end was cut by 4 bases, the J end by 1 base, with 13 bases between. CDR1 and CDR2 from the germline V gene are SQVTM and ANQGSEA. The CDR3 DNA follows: TGCAGCGTTGGGGGGCGGAGGGCGAACACTGAAGCTTTCTTT. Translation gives CSVGGRRANTEAFF.

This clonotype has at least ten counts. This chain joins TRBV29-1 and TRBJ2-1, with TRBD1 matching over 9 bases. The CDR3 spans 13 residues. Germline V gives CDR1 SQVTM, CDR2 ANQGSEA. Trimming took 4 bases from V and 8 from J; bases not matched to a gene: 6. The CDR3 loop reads CSVATTGGYEQFF. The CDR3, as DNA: TGCAGCGTTGCCACGACAGGGGGATATGAGCAGTTCTTC.

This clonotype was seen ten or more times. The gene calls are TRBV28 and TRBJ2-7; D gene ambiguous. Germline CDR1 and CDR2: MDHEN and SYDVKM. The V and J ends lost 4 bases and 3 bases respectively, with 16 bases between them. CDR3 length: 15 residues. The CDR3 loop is CASSSGPIDDYEQYF. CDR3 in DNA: TGTGCCAGCAGTTCCGGACCCATAGATGACTACGAGCAGTACTTC.

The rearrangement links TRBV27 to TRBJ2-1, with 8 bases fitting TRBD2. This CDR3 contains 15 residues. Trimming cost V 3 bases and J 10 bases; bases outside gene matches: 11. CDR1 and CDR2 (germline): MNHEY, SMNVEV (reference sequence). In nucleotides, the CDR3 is TGTGCCAGCAGTTTTGCTGGGGTAGCGGGAAGGGAGCAGTTCTTC. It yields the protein CASSFAGVAGREQFF.